This T cell receptor beta chain was sequenced for a study of cytomegalovirus exposure and HLA in healthy donors. Study information: Genotyping of roughly 400 donors showed that over 65% belonged to the Caucasian-associated ancestry cluster.

CDR3 size: 14 residues. CDR1 and CDR2 from the germline V gene are SGHKS and YYEKEE (reference sequence). The V gene end was trimmed by 4 bases and the J gene end by 9 bases; junction bases not matched to a gene: 8. This clone was observed a single time. Its specificity is not known. General observations from the study: Most TCRs appeared rarely, but some public TCRs recurred in many donors.

This PCR relied on a set of 60 Vbeta primers and 13 Jbeta primers. Sequencing was performed with immunoSEQ multiplex PCR; in TCRdb, only in-frame clones are kept and a portion is missing. The sample has over 100,000 clones; about 80% are singletons. The receptor was isolated from a woman aged 18-29 years in good health and CMV-seropositive. Sequenced material: PBMCs. V and J are TRBV5-5 and TRBJ2-2, with 8 bases aligning to TRBD2. The CDR3 nucleotides are TGTGCCAGCAGCCCCGGGGGGGGTCCATGGGAGCTGTTTTTT. It encodes CASSPGGGPWELFF.